These 13 T cell receptor beta chains share one sample of origin, sequenced in a study of cytomegalovirus exposure and HLA in healthy donors (dated by TCRdb to about 2017). Library preparation employed the immunoSEQ multiplex PCR assay. TCRdb provides this immuneACCESS table in a form limited to in-frame rearrangements. Some clones are lacking; in checked studies, under half of them reflect an unresolved V gene, and why the rest are absent is not known. In this sample the table shows 90,000 or so clones, roughly 85% of which occur a single time. The ten largest make up roughly 20% of the sample. The material sequenced was PBMCs. The receptors here all came from a man between 18 and 35 years old in good health and CMV-seropositive.

The chain joins TRBV28 to TRBJ2-3; D remains ambiguous. Germline lookup yields CDR1 MDHEN and CDR2 SYDVKM. V was shortened by 4 bases and J by 1 base, with 9 bases between the two germline ends. The CDR3 spans 14 residues. CDR3: CASSYSLRTDTQYF. The CDR3 region has the DNA TGTGCCAGCAGTTACAGTTTACGCACAGATACGCAGTATTTT.

This rearrangement joins TRBV6-6 to TRBJ2-2; 14 nucleotides align to TRBD2. V dropped 8 bases and J dropped 7; count of bases not matched to a gene: 6. CDR1 and CDR2 from the germline V gene are MNHNY and SVGAGI (reference sequence). CDR3 length: 15 amino acids. The CDR3 loop is CASSGLAGAVGELFF. The CDR3 DNA reads TGTGCCAGCTCGGGACTAGCGGGAGCGGTCGGGGAGCTGTTTTTT.

This chain uses TRBV29-1 with TRBJ2-3, with D perhaps TRBD2 (6 bases). The germline CDR1 and CDR2 sequences are SQVTM and ANQGSEA. The V end lost 6 bases, the J end lost 3 bases, and 10 bases lay between the germline ends. The CDR3 runs to 12 residues. As DNA, the CDR3 is TGCAGCGTAGGACTACCGACAGATACGCAGTATTTT. This encodes CSVGLPTDTQYF.

V usage is TRBV28 and J usage is TRBJ2-1; D unclear. The germline CDR1 and CDR2 sequences are MDHEN and SYDVKM. This CDR3 has 11 amino acids. V shed 4 bases and J shed 5 bases, with 3 bases lying between them. For the CDR3, the DNA is TGTGCCAGCAGTTCAAACAATGAGCAGTTCTTC. It yields the protein CASSSNNEQFF. The whole variable domain, remainder taken from reference TRBV28 and TRBJ2-1, is DVKVTQSSRYLVKRTGEKVFLECVQDMDHENMFWYRQDPGLGLRLIYFSYDVKMKEKGDIPEGYSVSREKKERFSLILESASTNQTSMYLCASSSNNEQFFGPGTRLTVL.

The chain links TRBV19 to TRBJ2-7; TRBD1 agrees at 11 bases. Looked up from germline, CDR1 is LNHDA and CDR2 is SQIVND (reference sequence). The V and J ends lost 6 bases and 4 bases, in that order; junction bases with no gene match: 11. The CDR3 contains 16 residues. CDR3 in amino acids: CASRPGGTGGRYEQYV. The CDR3, as DNA: TGTGCCAGTAGGCCGGGCGGGACAGGGGGTAGATACGAGCAGTACGTC.

The chain joins TRBV30 to TRBJ1-4; TRBD1 is a possible D gene (5 bases). Trimming removed 0 bases at V and 4 bases at J, with 18 bases between. Germline CDR1 reads GTSNPN; CDR2 reads SVGIG (reference sequence). CDR3 length equals 17 residues. DNA of the CDR3: TGTGCCTGGAGTGTCCTACCGCTCCTTGACAGTAATGAAAAACTGTTTTTT. Translating it yields CAWSVLPLLDSNEKLFF.

The rearrangement uses TRBV5-1 and TRBJ2-1; a weak D match, TRBD2 (5 bases). Trimming took off 0 bases at V and 3 bases at J, with 16 bases between the two ends. The CDR3 is 17 amino acids. Looked up from germline, CDR1 is SGHRS and CDR2 is YFSETQ. The CDR3 region is CASSLAWAQRFYNEQFF. CDR3 bases: TGCGCCAGCAGCTTGGCATGGGCCCAGCGGTTCTACAATGAGCAGTTCTTC.

The chain links TRBV25-1 to TRBJ2-6; no clear D gene. This CDR3 has 13 amino acids. Germline values: CDR1 MGHDK, CDR2 SYGVNS. Deletions cut 9 bases from V and 0 bases from J, with 6 bases between. CDR3 sequence: CASFSSGANVLTF. In DNA, the CDR3 is TGTGCCAGTTTCAGCTCTGGGGCCAACGTCCTGACTTTC.

The J gene is TRBJ2-4, the V gene TRBV6-6; D might be TRBD1 (6 bases). CDR3 length: 15 amino acids. Germline lookup yields CDR1 MNHNY and CDR2 SVGAGI (reference sequence). The V end was cut by 4 bases, the J end by 0 bases, with 10 bases between. The CDR3 sequence: CASSSQGLAKNIQYF. CDR3 DNA: TGTGCCAGCAGTTCCCAGGGGCTAGCCAAAAACATTCAGTACTTC.

V gene TRBV2 combines with J gene TRBJ1-2, with TRBD1 matching over 7 bases. With 2 bases clipped from V and 0 bases from J, the junction kept 3 bases outside the gene matches. The CDR3 runs 15 residues. Per germline, CDR1 SNHLY and CDR2 FYNNEI. The CDR3 is CASSERGTANYGYTF. CDR3 nucleotide sequence: TGTGCCAGCAGTGAAAGGGGGACAGCTAACTATGGCTACACCTTC.

J is TRBJ2-3 and V is TRBV29-1; D remains unclear. V lost 3 bases to trimming and J lost 3 bases, with 13 bases between them. The CDR3 extends over 14 amino acids. Germline lookup yields CDR1 SQVTM and CDR2 ANQGSEA. The CDR3 nucleotides read TGCAGCGTTGAGCCCAGCGAAAGGACAGATACGCAGTATTTT. It is translated as CSVEPSERTDTQYF.

This clone was seen more than once but under ten times. The rearrangement uses TRBV5-6 and TRBJ2-2; 9 bases match TRBD1. This CDR3 has 16 amino acids. The germline gives CDR1 SGHDT, CDR2 YYEEEE. V trimming: 3 bases; J trimming: 8 bases; junction bases outside the gene matches: 11. Here the CDR3 DNA reads TGTGCCAGCAGCTCCCCGGGACAGGGTCGTTCAGGGGAGCTGTTTTTT. Translated: CASSSPGQGRSGELFF.

This clone turned up a few times. This chain links TRBV7-7 with TRBJ2-5; 7 bases align to TRBD1. Per germline, CDR1 SSHAT and CDR2 FNYEAQ (reference sequence). The CDR3 has 12 residues. The junction had 2 bases not matched to a gene; V was cut back by 3 bases and J by 7 bases. Here the CDR3 reads CASSFSGGTQYF. Here the CDR3 DNA reads TGTGCCAGCAGCTTTTCAGGGGGGACCCAGTACTTC.